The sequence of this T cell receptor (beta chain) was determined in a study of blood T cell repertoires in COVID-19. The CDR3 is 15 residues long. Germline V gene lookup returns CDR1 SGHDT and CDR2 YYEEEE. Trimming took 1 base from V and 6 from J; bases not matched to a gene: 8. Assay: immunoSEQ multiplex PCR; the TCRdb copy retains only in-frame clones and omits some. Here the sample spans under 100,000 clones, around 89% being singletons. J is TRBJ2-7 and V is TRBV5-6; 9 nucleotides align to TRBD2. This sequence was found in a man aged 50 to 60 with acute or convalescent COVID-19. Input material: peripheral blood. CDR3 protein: CASSLSARGGLEQYV. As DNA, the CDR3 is TGTGCCAGCAGCTTGAGTGCGCGGGGGGGCCTCGAGCAGTACGTC.